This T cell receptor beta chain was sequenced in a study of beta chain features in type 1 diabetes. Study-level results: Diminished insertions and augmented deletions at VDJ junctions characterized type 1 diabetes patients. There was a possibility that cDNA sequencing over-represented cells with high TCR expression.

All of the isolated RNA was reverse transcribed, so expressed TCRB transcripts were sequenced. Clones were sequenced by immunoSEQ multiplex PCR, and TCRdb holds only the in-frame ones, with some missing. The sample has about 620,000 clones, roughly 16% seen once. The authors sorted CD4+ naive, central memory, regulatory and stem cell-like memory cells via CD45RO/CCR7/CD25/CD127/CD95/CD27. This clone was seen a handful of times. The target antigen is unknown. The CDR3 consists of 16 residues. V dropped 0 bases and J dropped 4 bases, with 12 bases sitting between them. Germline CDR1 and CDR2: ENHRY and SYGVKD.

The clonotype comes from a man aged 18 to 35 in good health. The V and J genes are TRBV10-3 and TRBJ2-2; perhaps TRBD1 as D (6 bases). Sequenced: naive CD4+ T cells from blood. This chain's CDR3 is CAISESYRAGTGELFF. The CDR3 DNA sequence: TGTGCCATCAGTGAGTCCTACAGGGCAGGCACCGGGGAGCTGTTTTTT.